This is a list of T cell receptor beta chains from one sample in a study of chemoradiotherapy in HPV16-positive cancers. Libraries were prepared by immunoSEQ multiplex PCR; TCRdb keeps only in-frame clonotypes and omits some of them. The sample contains thousands of clones, roughly 75% of which appear only once. Sampling took place from a patient who underwent chemoradiotherapy. These receptors were collected from a human donor with HPV-associated anogenital cancer. CDR3s include the opening cysteine and the closing phenylalanine or tryptophan. A D gene is named only where the DNA matches it firmly.

CDR3 protein	D gene	V gene	J gene
CASSYVPGLNNSPLHF	.	TRBV7-9	TRBJ1-6
CASSTRLAGLGETQYF	TRBD2	TRBV5-5	TRBJ2-5
CASSVEGGGAYEQYF	TRBD2	TRBV9	TRBJ2-7
CASSRQGASNTQYF	.	TRBV7-2	TRBJ2-3
CAWSGVRSAYEQYF	.	TRBV30	TRBJ2-7
CASSIGSTQYF	.	TRBV19	TRBJ2-3
CASIRQSEQYF	.	TRBV6-1	TRBJ2-7
CASSQDRVDTQYF	TRBD1	TRBV5-1	TRBJ2-3
CASARGAQGGELFF	.	TRBV6-5	TRBJ2-2
CASSLAGPADEKLFF	.	TRBV5-4	TRBJ1-4
CASSTGGSGRTEAFF	.	TRBV6-1	TRBJ1-1
CASSLSIFGDSDEQYF	.	TRBV27	TRBJ2-7
CASSDRGNTGELFF	TRBD1	TRBV4-1	TRBJ2-2
CASRGSRQGLSYNEQFF	TRBD1	TRBV5-1	TRBJ2-1
CASSVGLANNEQFF	TRBD2	TRBV10-2	TRBJ2-1
CASSPVAAGTYGYTF	.	TRBV27	TRBJ1-2
CATRDGNSPLHF	.	TRBV15	TRBJ1-6
CASAPRAGTTNEKLFF	.	TRBV10-3	TRBJ1-4
CASSLPGQGNYGYTF	TRBD1	TRBV13	TRBJ1-2
CASSSLGTGNYGYTF	TRBD1	TRBV6-6	TRBJ1-2
CASSLSETREQYF	.	TRBV27	TRBJ2-7
CAGGTSGGFSYYEQYF	TRBD2	TRBV30	TRBJ2-7
CASSMQSTGNTEAFF	.	TRBV13	TRBJ1-1
CATKLTGANTEAFF	TRBD1	TRBV27	TRBJ1-1
CASSYLGLAGDETQYF	TRBD2	TRBV6-6	TRBJ2-5
CASSFWPEGDQPQHF	.	TRBV5-8	TRBJ1-5
CASSGSRGIENIQYF	TRBD2	TRBV2	TRBJ2-4
CASRVVNEQFF	.	TRBV2	TRBJ2-1
CASSHKSGTTNTGELFF	.	TRBV7-3	TRBJ2-2
CASSLYGSGGYTF	.	TRBV7-2	TRBJ1-2
CASSDRRSSGNTIYF	.	TRBV7-8	TRBJ1-3
CASSLIGRTKETQYF	.	TRBV5-4	TRBJ2-5
CASSVGEGSANTGELFF	.	TRBV9	TRBJ2-2
CASSPTRDRGRDEAFF	TRBD1	TRBV7-9	TRBJ1-1
CASSPSGRLREQYF	.	TRBV6-6	TRBJ2-7
CASGWGRETQYF	.	TRBV2	TRBJ2-5